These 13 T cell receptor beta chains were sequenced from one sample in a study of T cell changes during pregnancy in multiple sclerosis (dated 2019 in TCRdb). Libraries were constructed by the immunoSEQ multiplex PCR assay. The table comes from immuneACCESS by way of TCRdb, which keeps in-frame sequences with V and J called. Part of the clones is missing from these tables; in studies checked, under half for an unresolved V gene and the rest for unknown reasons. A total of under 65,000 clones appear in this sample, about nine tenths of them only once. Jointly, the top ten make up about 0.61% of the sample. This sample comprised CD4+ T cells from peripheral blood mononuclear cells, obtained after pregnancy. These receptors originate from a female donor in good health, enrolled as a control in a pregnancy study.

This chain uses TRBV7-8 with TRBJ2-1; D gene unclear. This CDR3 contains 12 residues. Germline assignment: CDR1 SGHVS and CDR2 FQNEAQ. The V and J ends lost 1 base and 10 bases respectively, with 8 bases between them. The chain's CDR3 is CASSLEYWEQFF. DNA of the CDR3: TGTGCCAGCAGCTTAGAGTACTGGGAGCAGTTCTTC.

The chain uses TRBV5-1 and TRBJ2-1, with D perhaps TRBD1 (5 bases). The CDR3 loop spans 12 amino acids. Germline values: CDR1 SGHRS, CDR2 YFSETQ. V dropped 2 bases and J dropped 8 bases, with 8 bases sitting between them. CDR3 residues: CASSLKGHEQFF. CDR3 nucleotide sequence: TGCGCCAGCAGCTTAAAGGGGCATGAGCAGTTCTTC.

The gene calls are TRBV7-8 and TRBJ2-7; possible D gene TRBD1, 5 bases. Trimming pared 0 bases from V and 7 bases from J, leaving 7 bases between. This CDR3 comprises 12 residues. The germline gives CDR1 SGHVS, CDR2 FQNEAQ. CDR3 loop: CASSLAGREQYF. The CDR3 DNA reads TGTGCCAGCAGCTTAGCGGGGCGGGAGCAGTACTTC. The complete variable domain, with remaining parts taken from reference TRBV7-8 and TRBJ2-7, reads GAGVSQSPRYKVAKRGQDVALRCDPISGHVSLFWYQQALGQGPEFLTYFQNEAQLDKSGLPSDRFFAERPEGSVSTLKIQRTQQEDSAVYLCASSLAGREQYFGPGTRLTVT.

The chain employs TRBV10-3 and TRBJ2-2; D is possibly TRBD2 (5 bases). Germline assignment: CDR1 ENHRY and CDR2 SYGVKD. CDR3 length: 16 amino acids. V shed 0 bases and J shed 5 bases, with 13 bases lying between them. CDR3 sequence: CAISESERSLTGELFF. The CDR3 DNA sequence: TGTGCCATCAGTGAGTCAGAGCGGAGTTTGACCGGGGAGCTGTTTTTT.

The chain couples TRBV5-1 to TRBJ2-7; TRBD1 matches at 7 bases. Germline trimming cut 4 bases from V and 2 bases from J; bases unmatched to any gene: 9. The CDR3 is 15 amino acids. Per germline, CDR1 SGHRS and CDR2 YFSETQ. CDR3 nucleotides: TGCGCCAGCAGCCCCGACAGGGCTGAGACCTACGAGCAGTACTTC. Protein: CASSPDRAETYEQYF. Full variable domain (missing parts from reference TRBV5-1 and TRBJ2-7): KAGVTQTPRYLIKTRGQQVTLSCSPISGHRSVSWYQQTPGQGLQFLFEYFSETQRNKGNFPGRFSGRQFSNSRSEMNVSTLELGDSALYLCASSPDRAETYEQYFGPGTRLTVT.

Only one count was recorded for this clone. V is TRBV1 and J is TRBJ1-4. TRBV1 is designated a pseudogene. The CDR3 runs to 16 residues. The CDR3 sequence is CTSSQDPPRRGEKLFF. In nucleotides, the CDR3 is TGCACCAGCAGCCAAGATCCACCAAGGAGGGGTGAAAAACTGTTTTTT.

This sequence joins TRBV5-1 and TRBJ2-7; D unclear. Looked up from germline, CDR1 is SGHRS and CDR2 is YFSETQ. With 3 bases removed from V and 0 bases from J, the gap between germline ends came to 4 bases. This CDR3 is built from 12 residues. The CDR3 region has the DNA TGCGCCAGCAGCTATAACTCCTACGAGCAGTACTTC. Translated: CASSYNSYEQYF.

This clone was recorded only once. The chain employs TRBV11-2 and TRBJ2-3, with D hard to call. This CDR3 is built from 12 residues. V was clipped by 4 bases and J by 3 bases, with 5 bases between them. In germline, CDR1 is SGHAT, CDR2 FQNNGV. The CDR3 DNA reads TGTGCCAGCAGCTCAGGTACAGATACGCAGTATTTT. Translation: CASSSGTDTQYF.

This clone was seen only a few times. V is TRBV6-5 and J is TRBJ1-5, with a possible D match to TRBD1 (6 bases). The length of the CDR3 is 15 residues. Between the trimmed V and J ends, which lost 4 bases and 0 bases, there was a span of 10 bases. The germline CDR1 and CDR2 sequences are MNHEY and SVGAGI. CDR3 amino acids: CASSLSRGSNQPQHF. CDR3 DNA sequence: TGTGCCAGCAGTTTAAGCAGGGGTAGCAATCAGCCCCAGCATTTT.

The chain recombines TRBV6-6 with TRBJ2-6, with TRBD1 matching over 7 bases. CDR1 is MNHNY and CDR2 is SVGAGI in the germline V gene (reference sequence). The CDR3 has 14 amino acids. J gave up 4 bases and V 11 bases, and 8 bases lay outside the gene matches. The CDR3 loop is CAGGQPAGANVLTF. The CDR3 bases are TGTGCCGGGGGACAGCCGGCAGGGGCCAACGTCCTGACTTTC.

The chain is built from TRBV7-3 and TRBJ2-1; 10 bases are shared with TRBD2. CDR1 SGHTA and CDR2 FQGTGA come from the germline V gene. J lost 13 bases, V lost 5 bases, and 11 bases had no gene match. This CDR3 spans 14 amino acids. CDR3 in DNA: TGTGCCAGCAGCCTCAGCGGGGGGGCTTTCCAACAGTTCTTC. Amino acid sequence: CASSLSGGAFQQFF.

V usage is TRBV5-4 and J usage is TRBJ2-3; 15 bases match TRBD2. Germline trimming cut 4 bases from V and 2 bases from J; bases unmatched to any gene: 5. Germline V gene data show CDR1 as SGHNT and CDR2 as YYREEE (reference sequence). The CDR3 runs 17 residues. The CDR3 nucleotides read TGTGCCAGCAGCCCCGGGACTAGCGGGAGGAACACAGATACGCAGTATTTT. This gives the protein CASSPGTSGRNTDTQYF. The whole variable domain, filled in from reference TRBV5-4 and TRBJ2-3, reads ETGVTQSPTHLIKTRGQQVTLRCSSQSGHNTVSWYQQALGQGPQFIFQYYREEENGRGNFPPRFSGLQFPNYSSELNVNALELDDSALYLCASSPGTSGRNTDTQYFGPGTRLTVL.

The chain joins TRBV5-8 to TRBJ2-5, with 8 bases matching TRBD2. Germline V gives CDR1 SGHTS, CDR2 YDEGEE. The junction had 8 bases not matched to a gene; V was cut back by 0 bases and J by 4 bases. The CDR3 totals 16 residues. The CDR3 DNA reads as TGTGCCAGCAGCTTGGCCGGGGGGGGATCAGGAGAGACCCAGTACTTC. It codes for CASSLAGGGSGETQYF. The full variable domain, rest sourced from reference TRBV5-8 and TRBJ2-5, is EAGVTQSPTHLIKTRGQQATLRCSPISGHTSVYWYQQALGLGLQFLLWYDEGEERNRGNFPPRFSGRQFPNYSSELNVNALELEDSALYLCASSLAGGGSGETQYFGPGTRLLVL.